This entry concerns a single T cell receptor beta chain. Measured with immunoSEQ multiplex PCR; TCRdb has only the in-frame clones, and not every one. The data hold 89,000 or so clones, with 80% to 90% observed a single time. These data are taken from a study of T cell responses to AZD1222 COVID-19 vaccine. The CDR3 sequence is 13 residues long. Germline V lookup: CDR1 WNHNN, CDR2 SYGVQD (reference sequence). V dropped 5 bases and J dropped 1 base, with 8 bases sitting between them. Material: peripheral blood, obtained on day 0 of AZD1222 vaccination. This chain uses TRBV10-1 with TRBJ1-1; a weak D match, TRBD1 (5 bases). The sequence was obtained from an adult in good health. The CDR3 region is CASSSDKNTEAFF. The CDR3 DNA is TGCGCCAGCAGTTCGGACAAGAACACTGAAGCTTTCTTT.